This T cell receptor beta chain came from a study of response to subunit inactivated influenza vaccine. The study, taken as a whole, reports: Seasonal influenza vaccination, on each occasion, was suggested by the authors to recruit few new T cells.

For this clonotype: Its antigen is currently unknown.

CDR1 LNHDA and CDR2 SQIVND come from the germline V gene (reference sequence). The trim removed 5 bases at V and 7 bases at J, leaving 9 bases unmatched. The CDR3 consists of 16 residues. TCRdb analysed the RT-PCR reads with MiXCR anew, one entry per CDR3 protein. The data show roughly 700,000 distinct CDR3 sequences, approximately 15% seen once. The starting material was PBMCs from blood, obtained 14 to 15 days before vaccination. The receptor's source is a man over 45 who received an inactivated influenza vaccine. This chain joins TRBV19 and TRBJ2-1; 12 bases agree with TRBD2. The CDR3 sequence is CASSSWTSGMGNEQFF. CDR3 in DNA: TGTGCCAGTAGTTCCTGGACTAGCGGGATGGGTAATGAGCAGTTCTTC.